A selection of T cell receptor beta chains follows, all from one sample in a study of blood T cells in healthy people across ages. TCRdb passed the 5' RACE reads through MiXCR, listing each CDR3 protein once. The table has under 1,000,000 distinct CDR3 sequences, 46% seen once. The sample consisted of blood. These receptors came from a man at least 80 years old in good health. Each CDR3 is given with its conserved first and last residue. D genes are given only for firm matches. Rows give clone size only sometimes, using once, few, many, or a class for an expanded clone.

TRBV20-1	TRBD2	few	TRBJ2-1	CSASHAGGILEQFF	TGCAGTGCTAGCCATGCGGGAGGTATCTTAGAGCAGTTCTTC
TRBV5-1	TRBD2	few	TRBJ2-7	CASSPQPNSGRVGEQYF	TGCGCCAGCAGCCCCCAGCCGAACAGCGGGAGGGTCGGAGAGCAGTACTTC
TRBV20-1	TRBD2	NA	TRBJ2-3	CSALAGATDTQYF	TGCAGTGCCTTAGCGGGAGCCACAGATACGCAGTATTTT
TRBV12-3/TRBV12-4	NA	NA	TRBJ2-3	CASSLTRGFSTDTQYF	TGTGCCAGCAGTTTGACTAGAGGTTTCAGCACAGATACGCAATATTTT
TRBV7-9	TRBD1	NA	TRBJ1-2	CASSLASGGRGYTF	TGTGCCAGCAGCTTAGCGTCAGGGGGTCGTGGCTACACCTTC
TRBV7-9	NA	NA	TRBJ1-4	CASSFAATNEKLFF	TGTGCCAGCAGCTTCGCCGCTACTAATGAAAAACTGTTTTTT
TRBV7-2	TRBD1	NA	TRBJ1-2	CASVPGGSNYGYTF	TGTGCCAGCGTACCAGGGGGATCTAACTATGGCTACACCTTC
TRBV3-1	TRBD1	few	TRBJ2-7	CASSQARQGADYEQYF	TGTGCCAGCAGCCAAGCACGACAGGGGGCGGACTACGAGCAGTACTTC
TRBV12-3/TRBV12-4	NA	NA	TRBJ2-3	CASRGLRADAEYF	TGTGCCAGCAGAGGACTTAGAGCAGATGCGGAGTATTTT
TRBV12-3/TRBV12-4	TRBD2	NA	TRBJ2-1	CASRGTGGRIQNEQFF	TGTGCCAGCAGGGGGACTGGCGGGAGAATTCAGAATGAGCAGTTCTTC
TRBV20-1	NA	few	TRBJ1-2	CSASPTTGGWGYTF	TGCAGTGCTAGTCCCACGACCGGCGGATGGGGCTACACCTTC
TRBV29-1	NA	NA	TRBJ2-7	CSVRLGVQPRGGQYF	TGCAGCGTGCGGTTGGGGGTCCAGCCCCGAGGGGGGCAGTACTTC
TRBV5-5	NA	NA	TRBJ2-5	CASSPTLLQGQETQYF	TGTGCCAGCAGCCCAACCCTACTTCAGGGGCAAGAGACCCAGTACTTC
TRBV29-1	TRBD2	NA	TRBJ2-1	CSAEDQAGGPNEQFF	TGCAGCGCTGAAGATCAAGCGGGAGGGCCCAATGAGCAGTTCTTC
TRBV15	NA	NA	TRBJ2-2	CATSRDRGTGELFF	TGTGCCACCAGCAGAGACCGAGGGACCGGGGAGCTGTTTTTT
TRBV6-6	NA	few	TRBJ2-3	CASSYEPSSTDTQYF	TGTGCCAGCAGTTACGAACCATCGAGCACAGATACGCAGTATTTT
TRBV29-1	NA	once	TRBJ2-1	CSVGAPNNEQFF	TGCAGCGTTGGGGCCCCGAACAATGAGCAGTTCTTC
TRBV12-3/TRBV12-4	NA	NA	TRBJ2-3	CASSSPGIRTDTQYF	TGTGCCAGCAGCTCCCCGGGCATAAGGACAGATACGCAGTATTTT
TRBV20-1	NA	NA	TRBJ1-2	CSAVLRASHGYTF	TGCAGTGCTGTCCTCAGGGCCTCGCACGGCTACACCTTC
TRBV7-2	NA	few	TRBJ2-1	CASSLGGLLNEQFF	TGTGCCAGCAGCTTAGGAGGTCTCCTCAATGAGCAGTTCTTC
TRBV7-9	TRBD1	few	TRBJ2-1	CASSLINRGNEQFF	TGTGCCAGCAGCTTAATAAACAGGGGAAATGAGCAGTTCTTC
TRBV20-1	NA	NA	TRBJ2-7	CSGGEADSYEQYF	TGCAGCGGCGGAGAGGCGGACTCCTACGAGCAGTACTTC
TRBV29-1	NA	many	TRBJ2-7	CSVVESGKGEQYF	TGCAGCGTTGTAGAATCCGGGAAGGGCGAGCAGTACTTC
TRBV4-3	NA	few	TRBJ2-4	CASSQDSGRISVQYF	TGCGCCAGCAGCCAAGATTCAGGCAGAATTAGTGTTCAGTACTTC